This entry features one T cell receptor (beta chain) sequence. Its antigen is not yet known. There are no base qualities to consult, and no much larger clone falls within one base. The record originates from a study of blood T cell repertoires in COVID-19 (dated by TCRdb to 2018 to 2021). As for the study more broadly: Samples covering the acute and convalescent phases of COVID-19 were provided by collaborators in the United States, Italy and Spain. The material from the prospective study consisted of cDNA or gDNA derived from T cells, B-cell-depleted T cells, or PBMCs. Subjects who had been exposed to COVID-19, were actively infected with it, or had recovered from it provided the deeply sampled blood TCRbeta repertoires that made up the dataset. The repertoires were made available in a free public database intended to serve as a resource for research on the immune response to SARS-CoV-2. Samples came from the ongoing ImmuneRACE study (first 160 participants) plus 1,254 subjects from 6 global collaborators. A de-identified subject ID, COVID-19 status, age in years and sex were almost always included in the sample metadata. Where available, HLA class I and class II types were obtained from metadata supplied by the sample provider rather than from assay-based typing.

TCRbeta CDR3 regions were amplified from genomic DNA using the immunoSEQ Assay, a bias-controlled multiplex PCR. The original pipeline was this. Nucleated cell counts per sample were estimated from amplification of reference gene primers within the assay. To quantify the absolute abundance of each unique TCRbeta CDR3 rearrangement, sequence reads were collapsed and filtered. Productive Simpson clonality was computed per sample as the square root of Simpson's diversity index over productive rearrangements. TCRdb re-hosts the immuneACCESS table, in-frame sequences only. Its copies lack some clones; in the studies checked, an unresolved V gene accounts for under half of them, and the cause for the rest is not known. V, J and clone size reflect that table, while D and trimming were determined from the DNA. The sample includes roughly 62,000 clones, with around 84% observed a single time. Under 8.5% of the sample comes from the top ten.

Each collaborating institution followed its own protocols to collect whole blood in K2EDTA tubes. For TCRbeta analysis, collaborators shipped samples as frozen whole blood, isolated PBMCs, or DNA extracted from either of those sample types. The germline V gene specifies SNHLY as CDR1 and FYNNEI as CDR2. V gives up 4 bases and J gives up 6 bases, and the segment between their germline ends measures 5 bases. The CDR3 contains 11 residues, cysteine and phenylalanine counted. The DNA shown is the 33-base CDR3, in frame from base 1. Here is what the overall study found, with its caveats: Clinical and demographic metadata were provided uncurated, with the amount varying by source and participant.

Sequencing was performed on peripheral blood. The receptor's source is a human donor with active COVID-19. The donor label of this sample is uncertain. The chain is encoded by TRBV2 joined to TRBJ2-3; the D segment could be TRBD2, given 5 matching bases. At the DNA level, the sequence is TGTGCCAGCAGTGGGGAGGATACGCAGTATTTT. It translates to CASSGEDTQYF. The CDR3, completed at both ends by the reference TRBV2 and TRBJ2-3 genes, gives the full variable domain EPEVTQTPSHQVTQMGQEVILRCVPISNHLYFYWYRQILGQKVEFLVSFYNNEISEKSEIFDDQFSVERPDGSNFTLKIRSTKLEDSAMYFCASSGEDTQYFGPGTRLTVL.